This entry lists 27 T cell receptor beta chains sequenced from one sample in a study of tumor and adjacent non-tumor tissue in lung cancer. TCRbeta libraries were built with three rounds of nested PCR, modified from ARM-PCR. TCRdb re-called the multiplex PCR reads with MiXCR, one entry per CDR3 protein. The table shows about 140,000 distinct CDR3 sequences, with around 61% occurring only once. The template was RNA from unsorted bulk tissue. The sequencing sample was made of lung tumor tissue. These TCRs come from a man aged 55 to 70 with small cell lung cancer.

The chain couples TRBV12-3 or TRBV12-4 to TRBJ2-2; tentative D call: TRBD2 (6 bases). The CDR3 contains 14 residues. The CDR3 sequence: CTNSLYGRPGELFF. DNA of the CDR3: TGTACCAACAGTTTATATGGGAGGCCCGGGGAGCTGTTTTTT.

This clonotype has more than one count but fewer than ten. V gene TRBV6-2 or TRBV6-3 combines with J gene TRBJ2-1, with 7 bases identical to TRBD1. This CDR3 is 13 amino acids long. The germline gives CDR1 MNHEY, CDR2 SVGEGT. V was clipped by 7 bases and J by 4 bases; unmatched bases: 4. The CDR3 nucleotides are TGTGCCAGCACCTCGACAGGGTACAATGAGCAGTTCTTC. This encodes CASTSTGYNEQFF.

There are a few counts of this clonotype. The J gene is TRBJ2-7, the V gene TRBV6-5, with TRBD1 matching 8 bases. This CDR3 comprises 14 residues. Germline V gene data show CDR1 as MNHEY and CDR2 as SVGAGI. CDR3 loop: CTSRPTGGRNEQYV. The CDR3 nucleotides are TGTACCAGTAGACCCACAGGGGGAAGGAACGAGCAGTACGTC.

As concerns this clonotype: One end of the junction fails to match germline, which may point to a read error. The chain has TRBV6-5 and TRBJ2-3, with 10 bases that match TRBD2. The germline CDR1 and CDR2 sequences are MNHEY and SVGAGI. The CDR3 runs to 14 residues. For the CDR3, the DNA is TGTGCCAGCAGTTCTAGCGGGAGCAGGGATACGCGGTATTTT. Amino acid sequence: CASSSSGSRDTRYF.

Of note for this clonotype: This may be a read error: a much more frequent sequence differs by one nucleotide. The gene calls are TRBV20-1 and TRBJ2-3, with 8 bases matching TRBD1. Germline V CDR1 and CDR2: DFQATT, SNEGSKA (reference sequence). The CDR3 sequence is 12 residues long. The CDR3 is CSAGQGTATQYF. As DNA, the CDR3 is TGCAGTGCTGGACAGGGCACAGCTACGCAGTATTTT.

The CDR3 sequence: CAIRGGLAGTDTQYF. The CDR3 DNA follows: TGCGCCATCCGAGGAGGACTAGCAGGCACAGATACGCAGTATTTT. The gene calls are TRBV5-1 and TRBJ2-3; TRBD2 aligns across 8 bases. Germline V lookup: CDR1 SGHRS, CDR2 YFSETQ. CDR3 length equals 15 residues. With 9 bases clipped from V and 1 base from J, the junction kept 10 bases outside the gene matches.

This clonotype showed up just a few times. The V gene is TRBV29-1, the J gene TRBJ2-3; no clear D gene. Germline CDR1 is SQVTM and CDR2 is ANQGSEA. V lost 4 bases and J lost 1, with 12 bases in between. The length of the CDR3 is 14 residues. The CDR3 here is CSVVRHQGTDTQYF. CDR3 DNA: TGCAGCGTTGTAAGACACCAGGGCACAGATACGCAGTATTTT.

J is TRBJ2-1 and V is TRBV5-1; D is unresolved. The ends were cut back, 4 bases at V and 6 bases at J, with 8 bases in the middle. The CDR3 is made up of 12 amino acids. The germline V gene encodes CDR1 SGHRS and CDR2 YFSETQ. CDR3 protein: CASSLSLNEQFF. The CDR3 nucleotides are TGCGCCAGCAGCCTATCTCTCAATGAGCAGTTCTTC.

Remarks on this clonotype: A read error may produce the germline difference seen at one junction end. The chain carries TRBV28 and TRBJ1-5; 9 bases are shared with TRBD1. The CDR3 sequence is 14 residues long. Germline loops: CDR1 MDHEN, CDR2 SYDVKM. DNA of the CDR3: TGTGCCAGCAGACAGGGGGCTGGGAATCAGGCCCAGCATTTT. Translating it yields CASRQGAGNQAQHF. The whole variable domain, filled in from reference TRBV28 and TRBJ1-5, reads DVKVTQSSRYLVKRTGEKVFLECVQDMDHENMFWYRQDPGLGLRLIYFSYDVKMKEKGDIPEGYSVSREKKERFSLILESASTNQTSMYLCASRQGAGNQAQHFGDGTRLSIL.

The V gene is TRBV13, the J gene TRBJ2-3, with 8 bases matching TRBD1. The germline gives CDR1 PRHDT, CDR2 FYEKMQ (reference sequence). The CDR3 is made up of 15 amino acids. J gave up 2 bases and V 5 bases, and 6 bases lay outside the gene matches. The CDR3 reads CASSRRQGHTDTQYF. The CDR3 DNA reads TGTGCCAGCAGCCGACGACAGGGGCACACAGATACGCAGTATTTT.

The chain recombines TRBV20-1 with TRBJ2-5, with D possibly matching TRBD1 (5 bases). CDR3 length equals 13 residues. Looked up from germline, CDR1 is DFQATT and CDR2 is SNEGSKA (reference sequence). Trimming stripped 8 bases from V and 4 bases from J, with 17 bases between. DNA for the CDR3: TGCAGTCCAGGGCGGAAGGGCGGAGAGACCCAGTACTTC. Its protein product is CSPGRKGGETQYF.

With respect to this clonotype: With a much larger clone just one base away, this may be a read error. The chain carries TRBV20-1 and TRBJ2-1, with TRBD2 as a possible D gene (5 bases). Per germline, CDR1 DFQATT and CDR2 SNEGSKA (reference sequence). The CDR3 extends over 12 amino acids. CDR3 DNA: TGCAGTACTAGGCGCCTGGACAATGAGCAGTTCTTC. The encoded protein is CSTRRLDNEQFF.

As concerns this clonotype: Germline and junction disagree at one end, which may indicate a read error. This rearrangement joins TRBV29-1 to TRBJ1-3; unclear D gene. Germline CDR1 is SQVTM and CDR2 is ANQGSEA. The CDR3 extends over 12 amino acids. CDR3 amino acids: CSVGESGNAIYF. In DNA form, the CDR3 reads TGCAGCGTTGGGGAGTCTGGAAACGCCATATATTTT.

The chain couples TRBV29-1 to TRBJ1-2; tentative D call: TRBD1 (5 bases). Germline CDR1 SQVTM, CDR2 ANQGSEA. The CDR3 is 17 residues long. The V and J ends lost 5 bases and 0 bases respectively, with 22 bases between them. The CDR3, as DNA: TGCAGCGTTAAAGGCGGTATTTCAGGGCAGACTAACTATGGCTACACCTTC. Its translation: CSVKGGISGQTNYGYTF.

Remarks on this clonotype: Given the absence of the conserved phenylalanine or tryptophan at the CDR3 end, a read error is likely. Because the CDR3's place on the DNA is in doubt, the DNA is left out and the CDR3 is given as listed by TCRdb. The V call is TRBV20-1, the J call TRBJ2-5; TRBD1 is the table's D call and was not checked against the DNA. The CDR3 region is 13 residues in length, termini included. Germline V gene sequence: CDR1 DFQATT, CDR2 SNEGSKA (reference sequence). CDR3 protein: CSAPSGGQETQYL.

The gene calls are TRBV18 and TRBJ1-5; D unresolved. The CDR3 loop spans 13 amino acids. Germline lookup yields CDR1 KGHSH and CDR2 LQKENI. Trimming cost V 5 bases and J 6 bases, with 11 bases left between them. DNA for the CDR3: TGTGCCAGCTCATCCGGGGTTGGTCAGCCCCAGCATTTT. It is translated as CASSSGVGQPQHF. The full variable domain, its missing parts supplied by reference TRBV18 and TRBJ1-5, is NAGVMQNPRHLVRRRGQEARLRCSPMKGHSHVYWYRQLPEEGLKFMVYLQKENIIDESGMPKERFSAEFPKEGPSILRIQQVVRGDSAAYFCASSSGVGQPQHFGDGTRLSIL.

The rearrangement joins TRBV28 to TRBJ2-1; 8 nucleotides match TRBD2. From germline, CDR1 is MDHEN and CDR2 SYDVKM. Losses at the gene ends were 5 bases for V and 7 bases for J; bases not matched to a gene: 7. The CDR3 covers 14 residues. The CDR3: CASSRTGGWNEQFF. CDR3 DNA: TGTGCCAGCAGTAGAACGGGAGGGTGGAATGAGCAGTTCTTC.

In its sample, this clonotype was seen a few times. The V and J genes are TRBV21-1 and TRBJ2-5; TRBD1 was called by the table and not checked on the DNA. TRBV21-1 is assigned pseudogene status. The CDR3 contains 15 residues. The CDR3 DNA sequence: TGTGCCAGCAGCAAAGCTGGGACCGCTCAAGAGACCCAGTACTTC. Its translation: CASSKAGTAQETQYF.

V and J are TRBV6-1 and TRBJ2-3; D is uncertain. Germline V lookup: CDR1 MNHNS, CDR2 SASEGT. The CDR3 has 14 amino acids. The ends were cut back, 6 bases at V and 2 bases at J, with 12 bases in the middle. CDR3 protein: CASRSSWVTDTQYF. The CDR3 region has the DNA TGTGCCAGCAGGTCGTCCTGGGTCACAGATACGCAGTATTTT.

In its sample, this clonotype was seen many times. V gene TRBV5-1 combines with J gene TRBJ2-4; TRBD1 aligns across 7 bases. This CDR3 is 15 amino acids long. The germline V gene encodes CDR1 SGHRS and CDR2 YFSETQ. The ends lost 0 bases at V and 4 bases at J; junction bases unmatched: 4. CDR3 nucleotides: TGCGCCAGCAGCTTGGGGGGACAGCGAAAAAACATTCAGTACTTC. Protein product: CASSLGGQRKNIQYF.

On this clonotype: A single base separates this from a much larger clone, so it may be a read error. The chain links TRBV4-1 to TRBJ1-2; no reliable D call. The CDR3 is 14 residues long. Per germline, CDR1 MGHRA and CDR2 YSYEKL. The V end lost 4 bases, the J end lost 4 bases, and 13 bases lay between the germline ends. The CDR3 sequence: CASSLGLTVYGYTF. CDR3 bases: TGCGCCAGCAGCCTAGGACTGACTGTCTATGGCTACACCTTC.

With regard to this clonotype: This may come from a read error, since a much larger clone is one base off. The CDR3 does not end in the conserved phenylalanine or tryptophan, so this is likely a read error. The chain employs TRBV6-5 and TRBJ1-6; tentative D call: TRBD1 (5 bases). Between the trimmed V and J ends, which lost 6 bases and 6 bases, there was a span of 15 bases. The CDR3 totals 15 residues. Germline lookup yields CDR1 MNHEY and CDR2 SVGAGI. CDR3 residues: CASRVPGLSNSPLHY. CDR3 in DNA: TGTGCCAGCAGAGTACCGGGACTAAGTAATTCACCCCTCCACTAT.

CDR3 residues: CSVETTPHSRNEQFF. CDR3 in DNA: TGCAGCGTTGAGACGACCCCTCACTCCAGGAATGAGCAGTTCTTC. V is TRBV29-1 and J is TRBJ2-1; D remains unclear. The CDR3 length is 15 residues. The germline V and J ends were trimmed by 3 bases and 7 bases, with 19 bases remaining between them. Germline-derived CDR1 and CDR2 are SQVTM and ANQGSEA.

A remark on this clonotype: Germline is not matched at one junction end, which may reflect a read error. The CDR3 coding sequence is TGTGCCAGCACCCATAAGGGGGTTTGGAGCACTGAAACTTTCTTT. It yields the protein CASTHKGVWSTETFF. The chain has TRBV6-1 and TRBJ1-1; D is possibly TRBD1 (6 bases). This CDR3 contains 15 residues. Germline V gene data show CDR1 as MNHNS and CDR2 as SASEGT.

The chain is built from TRBV4-1 and TRBJ2-3; no clear D. Germline V gene sequence: CDR1 MGHRA, CDR2 YSYEKL. The V and J ends lost 3 bases and 6 bases respectively, with 10 bases between them. The CDR3 consists of 13 residues. CDR3 sequence reads: CASSHHGADTQYF. The CDR3 DNA follows: TGCGCCAGCAGCCACCACGGCGCCGATACGCAGTATTTT.

In regard to this clonotype: Given a much more abundant clone one base away, this may be a read error. V and J are TRBV20-1 and TRBJ2-3, with D possibly being TRBD2 (6 bases). CDR3 length equals 13 residues. CDR1 is DFQATT, CDR2 SNEGSKA, per germline (reference sequence). V was pared by 6 bases and J by 1 base, with 11 bases between. CDR3 sequence: CSARGSGTDTQYF. For the CDR3, the DNA is TGCAGTGCGCGGGGTTCTGGCACAGATACGCAGTATTTT.

On this clonotype: A read error may produce the germline difference seen at one junction end. V usage is TRBV7-9 and J usage is TRBJ1-5; D gene uncertain. This CDR3 has 12 amino acids. Germline V gene data show CDR1 as SEHNR and CDR2 as FQNEAQ (reference sequence). This CDR3 is CASSSPGLPHHF. As DNA, the CDR3 is TGTGCCAGCAGCAGTCCCGGGTTGCCCCATCATTTT.